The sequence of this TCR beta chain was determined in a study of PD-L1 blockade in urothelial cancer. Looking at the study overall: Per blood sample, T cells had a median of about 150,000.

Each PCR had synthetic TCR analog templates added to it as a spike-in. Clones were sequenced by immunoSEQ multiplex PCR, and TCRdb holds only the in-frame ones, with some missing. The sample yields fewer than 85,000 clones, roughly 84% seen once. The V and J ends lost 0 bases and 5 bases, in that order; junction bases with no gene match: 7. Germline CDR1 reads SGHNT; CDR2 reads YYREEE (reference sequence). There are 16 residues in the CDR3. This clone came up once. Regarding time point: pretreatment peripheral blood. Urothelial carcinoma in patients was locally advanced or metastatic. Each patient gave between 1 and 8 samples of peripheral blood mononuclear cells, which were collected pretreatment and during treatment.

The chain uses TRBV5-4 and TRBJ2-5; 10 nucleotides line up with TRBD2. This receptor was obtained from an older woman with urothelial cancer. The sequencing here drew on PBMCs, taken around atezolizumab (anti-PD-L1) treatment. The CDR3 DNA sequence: TGTGCCAGCAGCTTGGGCAGCGGGGGGGCTGGGGAGACCCAGTACTTC. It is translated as CASSLGSGGAGETQYF.